The 10 T cell receptor beta chains below were found in one sample sequenced in a study of OX40 agonist ivuxolimab in advanced cancers. Produced via immunoSEQ multiplex PCR; TCRdb's table is partial and in-frame only. This table has 70,000 to 95,000 clones, 90% to 95% appearing once. This specimen was CD4+ or CD8+ T cells sorted from blood, taken in a trial of the OX40 agonist ivuxolimab. Receptors were obtained from an adult with an advanced solid tumor such as melanoma, head and neck, liver or kidney cancer.

The chain links TRBV5-1 to TRBJ2-2; unclear D gene. The V end was cut by 1 base, the J end by 4 bases, with 11 bases between. The CDR3 covers 15 residues. Looked up from germline, CDR1 is SGHRS and CDR2 is YFSETQ. The CDR3 coding sequence is TGCGCCAGCAGCTTGAGTCCCGACGGCACCGGGGAGCTGTTTTTT. Translation gives CASSLSPDGTGELFF.

The chain uses TRBV4-1 and TRBJ1-5; no reliable D call. The V gene's germline CDR1 is MGHRA and CDR2 YSYEKL. The length of the CDR3 is 14 residues. The ends were cut back, 6 bases at V and 8 bases at J, with 17 bases in the middle. The DNA for the CDR3 is TGCGCCAGCAGTCTTGGCAGCGTAGGAAAGCCCCAGCATTTT. Its protein product is CASSLGSVGKPQHF.

The chain carries TRBV15 and TRBJ2-7; D might be TRBD1 (6 bases). Germline V gene lookup returns CDR1 LNHNV and CDR2 YYDKDF (reference sequence). Trimming stripped 0 bases from V and 6 bases from J, with 15 bases between. The CDR3 totals 15 residues. The CDR3 loop reads CATSREGHLKGEQYF. CDR3 nucleotides: TGTGCCACCAGCAGAGAGGGACACCTAAAGGGCGAGCAGTACTTC.

The chain uses TRBV10-2 and TRBJ2-7; D uncertain. CDR3 length: 12 residues. The V end was cut by 3 bases, the J end by 3 bases, with 6 bases between. The V gene's germline CDR1 is WSHSY and CDR2 SAAADI. The CDR3 loop is CASSDGYYEQYF. The DNA for the CDR3 is TGCGCCAGCAGTGATGGCTACTACGAGCAGTACTTC.

As concerns this clone: This may stem from a read error, because a much larger clone lies one nucleotide away. The chain combines TRBV19 with TRBJ1-1; unclear D gene. The CDR3 runs to 13 residues. CDR1 is LNHDA, CDR2 SQIVND, per germline (reference sequence). CDR3 sequence: CVSTLTENTEAFF. The CDR3 DNA reads TGTGTCAGTACCCTGACCGAGAACACTGAAGCTTTCTTT.

The chain recombines TRBV25-1 with TRBJ1-2; 10 bases match TRBD1. The germline gives CDR1 MGHDK, CDR2 SYGVNS. V lost 6 bases to trimming and J lost 7 bases; unmatched junction nucleotides: 2. The CDR3 totals 12 residues. The CDR3 spells CASRTGGFGYTF. In DNA, the CDR3 is TGTGCCAGCAGGACAGGGGGCTTTGGCTACACCTTC.

The chain joins TRBV9 to TRBJ2-2; 12 bases line up with TRBD2. V dropped 3 bases and J dropped 4; count of bases not matched to a gene: 4. This CDR3 is built from 16 residues. The germline gives CDR1 SGDLS, CDR2 YYNGEE. The CDR3 region has the DNA TGTGCCAGCAGCGCCGGGACTAGCGGGCGCACCGGGGAGCTGTTTTTT. It translates to CASSAGTSGRTGELFF.

This chain links TRBV30 with TRBJ2-7, with a possible D match to TRBD2 (6 bases). Germline CDR1 GTSNPN, CDR2 SVGIG (reference sequence). The CDR3 spans 13 residues. The V gene lost 3 bases and the J gene lost 1 base, with 10 bases spanning the gap. CDR3 sequence: CAWSWGDSYEQYF. The CDR3 nucleotides read TGTGCCTGGAGCTGGGGGGATTCCTACGAGCAGTACTTC.

This chain links TRBV11-2 with TRBJ2-7, with 8 bases lining up with TRBD2. Germline trimming cut 1 base from V and 3 bases from J; bases unmatched to any gene: 8. The CDR3 loop spans 16 amino acids. Germline CDR1 SGHAT, CDR2 FQNNGV. The CDR3 here is CASSLALRGENYEQYF. The CDR3 bases are TGTGCCAGCAGCTTAGCCCTGCGGGGGGAGAACTACGAGCAGTACTTC.

The chain uses TRBV19 and TRBJ1-2; 11 bases are shared with TRBD1. The trim removed 3 bases at V and 4 bases at J, leaving 4 bases unmatched. CDR1 LNHDA and CDR2 SQIVND come from the germline V gene (reference sequence). The CDR3 contains 15 residues. CDR3 sequence (DNA): TGTGCCAGTAGTATCTGGACAGGGGGCCGCTATGGCTACACCTTC. Encoded protein: CASSIWTGGRYGYTF.